The T cell receptor beta chain described here comes from a study of T cells in Graves' hyperthyroidism and ophthalmopathy. Findings and caveats of the study: The model made its ophthalmopathy prediction, and onset followed a median approximately six months later.

The V and J ends lost 0 bases and 13 bases, in that order; junction bases with no gene match: 14. Germline V gene sequence: CDR1 SGHTS, CDR2 YDEGEE. The CDR3 is made up of 15 amino acids. This clonotype was observed many times. Its antigen is still unknown. From RNA transcripts, TCR beta CDR3 regions were amplified. First-round RT-PCR of the TCR CDR3 relied on the HTBI primer set. TCRdb fed the multiplex PCR reads into MiXCR, producing one record per CDR3 protein. The sample yields around 420,000 distinct CDR3 sequences, less than 20% seen once. This clonotype was obtained from a young woman with Graves' hyperthyroidism. This chain links TRBV5-8 with TRBJ2-5; TRBD2 aligns across 8 bases. The sample consisted of blood. The CDR3 loop is CASSLEGSGTVIRYF. In DNA, the CDR3 is TGTGCCAGCAGCTTGGAGGGTAGCGGGACCGTAATCCGGTACTTC.